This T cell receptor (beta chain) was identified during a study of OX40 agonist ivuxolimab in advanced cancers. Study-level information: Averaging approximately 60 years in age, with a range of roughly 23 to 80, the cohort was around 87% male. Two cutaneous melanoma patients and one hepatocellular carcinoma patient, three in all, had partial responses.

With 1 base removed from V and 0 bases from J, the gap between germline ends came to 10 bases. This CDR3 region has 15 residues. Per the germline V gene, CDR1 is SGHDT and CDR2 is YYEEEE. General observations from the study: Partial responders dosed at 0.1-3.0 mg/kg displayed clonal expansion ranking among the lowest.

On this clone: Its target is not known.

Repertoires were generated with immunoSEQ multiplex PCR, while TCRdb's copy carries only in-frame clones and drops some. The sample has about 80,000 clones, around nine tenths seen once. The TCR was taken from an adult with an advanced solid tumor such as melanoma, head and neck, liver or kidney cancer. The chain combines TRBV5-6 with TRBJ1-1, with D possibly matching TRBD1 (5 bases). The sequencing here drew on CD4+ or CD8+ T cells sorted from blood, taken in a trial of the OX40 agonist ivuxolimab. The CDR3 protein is CASSLISRVNTEAFF. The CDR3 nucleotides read TGTGCCAGCAGCTTGATAAGCAGGGTGAACACTGAAGCTTTCTTT.